These 31 T cell receptor beta chains were sequenced from one sample in a study of cytomegalovirus exposure and HLA in healthy donors (dated by TCRdb to the late 2010s). Libraries were built with the immunoSEQ multiplex PCR assay. TCRdb provides this immuneACCESS table in a form limited to in-frame rearrangements. Some clones are lacking; in checked studies, under half of them reflect an unresolved V gene, and why the rest are absent is not known. The sample table lists approximately 80,000 clones, more than 85% of them with a count of one. 3.6% of the sample goes to the ten largest clones. The source material was PBMCs. The receptors were gathered from a woman in her thirties in good health and CMV-seronegative.

The chain recombines TRBV2 with TRBJ2-5; D is possibly TRBD2 (6 bases). V was clipped by 6 bases and J by 4 bases, with 18 bases between them. CDR1 and CDR2 (germline): SNHLY, FYNNEI. The CDR3 consists of 15 residues. CDR3 nucleotide sequence: TGTGCCAGCAGGGAGCTAGCGAACAAAGGAGAGACCCAGTACTTC. Its translation: CASRELANKGETQYF.

V and J are TRBV14 and TRBJ1-4; 9 nucleotides align to TRBD1. The CDR3 loop spans 15 amino acids. Germline CDR1 and CDR2: SGHDN and FVKESK. With 4 bases clipped from V and 7 bases from J, the junction kept 7 bases outside the gene matches. The CDR3 DNA follows: TGTGCCAGCAGCCCTAAACAGGGGGCAGGTGAAAAACTGTTTTTT. Its translation is CASSPKQGAGEKLFF.

The chain recombines TRBV5-1 with TRBJ1-1; perhaps TRBD1 as D (6 bases). Trimming shortened V by 3 bases and J by 4 bases, and 13 bases separated the two germline ends. CDR1 and CDR2 (germline): SGHRS, YFSETQ. This CDR3 spans 14 amino acids. The CDR3 DNA is TGCGCCAGCAGCTCGGACAGATTGAGCACTGAAGCTTTCTTT. This codes for CASSSDRLSTEAFF.

V is TRBV19 and J is TRBJ1-2; D remains unclear. The V end was cut by 3 bases, the J end by 5 bases, with 7 bases between. This CDR3 region has 12 residues. The germline V gene has CDR1 LNHDA and CDR2 SQIVND (reference sequence). In DNA, the CDR3 is TGTGCCAGTAGTATGTCCCGTTATGGCTACACCTTC. Translated, it gives CASSMSRYGYTF.

This clone appeared a single time. The chain joins TRBV9 to TRBJ1-2, with a weak D call TRBD1 (6 bases). The CDR3 length is 12 residues. Per the germline V gene, CDR1 is SGDLS and CDR2 is YYNGEE. Trimming pared 4 bases from V and 6 bases from J, leaving 10 bases between. The CDR3 here is CASSPGGNGYTF. The CDR3 DNA is TGTGCCAGCAGCCCGGGGGGCAATGGCTACACCTTC.

The chain joins TRBV6-4 to TRBJ2-2, with 8 bases fitting TRBD1. Germline lookup yields CDR1 MRHNA and CDR2 SNTAGT. The CDR3 contains 14 residues. J gave up 3 bases and V 5 bases, and 2 bases lay outside the gene matches. The CDR3 spells CASSPGGDTGELFF. CDR3 nucleotides: TGTGCCAGCAGTCCAGGGGGCGACACCGGGGAGCTGTTTTTT.

The rearrangement joins TRBV27 to TRBJ2-7; 7 nucleotides line up with TRBD1. CDR3 size: 14 residues. Germline V CDR1 and CDR2: MNHEY, SMNVEV (reference sequence). V trimming: 5 bases; J trimming: 2 bases; junction bases outside the gene matches: 6. CDR3 sequence (DNA): TGTGCCAGCAGTGCCGGGGACAGAGCCTACGAGCAGTACTTC. This codes for CASSAGDRAYEQYF.

The chain employs TRBV27 and TRBJ1-4; a weak D match, TRBD1 (6 bases). The V end was cut by 2 bases, the J end by 7 bases, with 14 bases between. The CDR3 contains 15 residues. Germline V gene sequence: CDR1 MNHEY, CDR2 SMNVEV (reference sequence). CDR3 sequence: CASSLSLGASEKLFF. CDR3 nucleotide sequence: TGTGCCAGCAGTTTAAGCCTGGGGGCGAGTGAAAAACTGTTTTTT.

This clone was seen once. This sequence joins TRBV6-4 and TRBJ2-5, with 13 nucleotides matching TRBD2. This CDR3 has 15 amino acids. CDR1 and CDR2 from the germline V gene are MRHNA and SNTAGT. The V gene end was trimmed by 6 bases and the J gene end by 1 base; junction bases not matched to a gene: 2. CDR3: CASSRTSGGQETQYF. In nucleotides, the CDR3 is TGTGCCAGCAGCCGGACTAGCGGGGGCCAAGAGACCCAGTACTTC.

The V gene is TRBV4-3, the J gene TRBJ2-6; D perhaps matches TRBD1 (6 bases). V gave up 1 base and J gave up 1 base, with 8 bases separating them. This CDR3 spans 16 amino acids. The germline CDR1 and CDR2 sequences are LGHNA and YSLEER. The CDR3 DNA reads as TGCGCCAGCAGCCAAGGGACAGCTTCTGGGGCCAACGTCCTGACTTTC. Protein product: CASSQGTASGANVLTF.

This chain uses TRBV19 with TRBJ2-3; TRBD2 agrees at 9 bases. CDR3 length equals 15 residues. Germline V gene sequence: CDR1 LNHDA, CDR2 SQIVND (reference sequence). With 5 bases clipped from V and 6 bases from J, the junction kept 9 bases outside the gene matches. CDR3 coding DNA: TGTGCCAGTAGTCCCCAGGGACTAGCTTCTGATACGCAGTATTTT. Its protein product is CASSPQGLASDTQYF.

Here the CDR3 reads CASSQALAGEVEQFF. The DNA for the CDR3 is TGTGCCAGCAGCCAGGCCCTAGCGGGAGAAGTAGAGCAGTTCTTC. The rearrangement links TRBV4-2 to TRBJ2-1; TRBD2 agrees at 10 bases. Losses at the gene ends were 3 bases for V and 10 bases for J; bases not matched to a gene: 9. Per the germline V gene, CDR1 is LGHNA and CDR2 is YNFKEQ. The CDR3 totals 15 residues.

The CDR3 loop is CASSVGLGVEGYFEQFF. Here the CDR3 DNA reads TGTGCCAGCAGCGTAGGGCTCGGGGTTGAGGGATACTTTGAGCAGTTCTTC. This rearrangement joins TRBV9 to TRBJ2-1, with TRBD2 as a possible D gene (5 bases). V shed 0 bases and J shed 9 bases, with 22 bases lying between them. The CDR3 covers 17 residues. From germline, CDR1 is SGDLS and CDR2 YYNGEE.

The V and J genes are TRBV19 and TRBJ1-2; tentatively, D is TRBD1 (6 bases). Germline V lookup: CDR1 LNHDA, CDR2 SQIVND (reference sequence). V dropped 7 bases and J dropped 6 bases, with 15 bases sitting between them. This CDR3 is 13 amino acids long. The CDR3 spells CASTQTGMNGYTF. The CDR3 DNA reads TGTGCCAGTACCCAGACAGGTATGAATGGCTACACCTTC.

The chain employs TRBV7-9 and TRBJ2-3, with D possibly TRBD2 on 7 matching bases. Trimming took 3 bases from V and 6 from J, leaving 16 bases between them. In germline, CDR1 is SEHNR, CDR2 FQNEAQ (reference sequence). There are 15 residues in the CDR3. CDR3 amino acids: CASSLLGGAKDTQYF. The DNA of the CDR3 is TGTGCCAGCAGCTTGTTGGGGGGGGCCAAGGATACGCAGTATTTT.

The chain joins TRBV7-9 to TRBJ2-3; TRBD2 matches 12 bases. J lost 0 bases, V lost 5 bases, and 3 bases had no gene match. Germline-derived CDR1 and CDR2 are SEHNR and FQNEAQ (reference sequence). The CDR3 runs 16 residues. The CDR3 bases are TGTGCCAGCAGCACCGGGACTAGCGGGAGCACAGATACGCAGTATTTT. Translation gives CASSTGTSGSTDTQYF.

The chain combines TRBV4-1 with TRBJ2-7, with TRBD2 identical over 9 bases. Germline V CDR1 and CDR2: MGHRA, YSYEKL. The V and J ends lost 4 bases and 7 bases, in that order; junction bases with no gene match: 14. This CDR3 spans 16 amino acids. CDR3 loop: CASSRMELAGGREQYF. DNA of the CDR3: TGCGCCAGCAGCCGAATGGAACTAGCGGGCGGGCGGGAGCAGTACTTC.

This sequence joins TRBV27 and TRBJ2-6, with no clear D. Germline-derived CDR1 and CDR2 are MNHEY and SMNVEV (reference sequence). The CDR3 length is 15 residues. The germline V and J ends were trimmed by 2 bases and 0 bases, with 5 bases remaining between them. CDR3 nucleotide sequence: TGTGCCAGCAGTTTACAGTACTCTGGGGCCAACGTCCTGACTTTC. Protein product: CASSLQYSGANVLTF.

This rearrangement joins TRBV5-1 to TRBJ2-7, with unresolved D. CDR1 is SGHRS and CDR2 is YFSETQ in the germline V gene. Trimming removed 0 bases at V and 3 bases at J, with 10 bases between. This CDR3 is 14 amino acids long. The CDR3 DNA is TGCGCCAGCAGCTTGGACGCAGGATACTACGAGCAGTACTTC. As protein: CASSLDAGYYEQYF. Based on the CDR3 plus reference TRBV5-1 and TRBJ2-7, the full variable domain is KAGVTQTPRYLIKTRGQQVTLSCSPISGHRSVSWYQQTPGQGLQFLFEYFSETQRNKGNFPGRFSGRQFSNSRSEMNVSTLELGDSALYLCASSLDAGYYEQYFGPGTRLTVT.

The gene calls are TRBV10-3 and TRBJ1-1; D not certain. Between the trimmed V and J ends, which lost 6 bases and 0 bases, there was a span of 11 bases. Germline V gene sequence: CDR1 ENHRY, CDR2 SYGVKD. The CDR3 totals 14 residues. The CDR3 nucleotides are TGTGCCATCAGGGAACGACAAGTGAACACTGAAGCTTTCTTT. Its protein is CAIRERQVNTEAFF.

CDR3 region: CASSLTSVYNEQFF. CDR3 in DNA: TGCGCCAGCAGCTTGACTAGCGTCTACAATGAGCAGTTCTTC. The gene calls are TRBV5-1 and TRBJ2-1, with TRBD2 matching 7 bases. The germline gives CDR1 SGHRS, CDR2 YFSETQ. There are 14 residues in the CDR3. Losses at the gene ends were 1 base for V and 3 bases for J; bases not matched to a gene: 1.

This clone was recorded once. The chain recombines TRBV29-1 with TRBJ2-1; D may be TRBD1 (5 bases). Per the germline V gene, CDR1 is SQVTM and CDR2 is ANQGSEA. This CDR3 spans 12 amino acids. Trimming took off 3 bases at V and 5 bases at J, with 8 bases between the two ends. The DNA of the CDR3 is TGCAGCGTTGAGAAGGGGAACAATGAGCAGTTCTTC. This translates into CSVEKGNNEQFF.

The chain uses TRBV5-1 and TRBJ2-1; D is unclear. With 1 base removed from V and 6 bases from J, the gap between germline ends came to 11 bases. Germline values: CDR1 SGHRS, CDR2 YFSETQ. The CDR3 runs 14 residues. The CDR3 loop is CASSLNPRSNEQFF. The DNA of the CDR3 is TGCGCCAGCAGCTTGAACCCTAGGTCCAATGAGCAGTTCTTC.

Here the CDR3 reads CASSYRGDRAFF. CDR3 bases: TGCGCCAGCAGCTACAGGGGAGATCGCGCTTTCTTT. The genes are TRBV5-1 and TRBJ1-1; 7 bases align to TRBD1. The junction had 7 bases not matched to a gene; V was cut back by 3 bases and J by 11 bases. In germline, CDR1 is SGHRS, CDR2 YFSETQ. The length of the CDR3 is 12 residues.

In nucleotides, the CDR3 is TGTGCCAGCAGTTTAGGCGGGAGGCTCTACGAGCAGTACTTC. It specifies CASSLGGRLYEQYF. J is TRBJ2-7 and V is TRBV28; 8 nucleotides match TRBD2. The CDR3 is 14 amino acids. Germline V gives CDR1 MDHEN, CDR2 SYDVKM. V lost 2 bases and J lost 3; bases outside the gene matches: 3.

The chain recombines TRBV11-2 with TRBJ2-3; D gene uncertain. Germline lookup yields CDR1 SGHAT and CDR2 FQNNGV. CDR3 size: 16 residues. V gave up 1 base and J gave up 3 bases, with 14 bases separating them. The CDR3 DNA is TGTGCCAGCAGCTTAGGTCCGACATTATCTACAGATACGCAGTATTTT. This translates into CASSLGPTLSTDTQYF.

The chain combines TRBV7-2 with TRBJ1-6; D might be TRBD1 (6 bases). Between the trimmed V and J ends, which lost 5 bases and 7 bases, there was a span of 18 bases. The CDR3 sequence is 16 residues long. Germline V gene data show CDR1 as SGHTA and CDR2 as FQGNSA. DNA for the CDR3: TGTGCCAGCAGCAGTGCCGGGACACGAAGAAATTCACCCCTCCACTTT. Amino acid sequence: CASSSAGTRRNSPLHF.

The gene calls are TRBV14 and TRBJ2-1; a possible D gene is TRBD2 (6 bases). The CDR3 runs to 16 residues. Between the trimmed V and J ends, which lost 0 bases and 6 bases, there was a span of 15 bases. The germline V gene has CDR1 SGHDN and CDR2 FVKESK. Written as DNA, the CDR3 is TGTGCCAGCAGCCAAGATGGGCGGGGCCGTGGCAATGAGCAGTTCTTC. Its protein product is CASSQDGRGRGNEQFF.

The chain carries TRBV7-9 and TRBJ1-2; D may be TRBD1 (6 bases). The germline V gene has CDR1 SEHNR and CDR2 FQNEAQ (reference sequence). This CDR3 is built from 18 residues. V lost 3 bases to trimming and J lost 2 bases, with 22 bases between them. CDR3 sequence (DNA): TGTGCCAGCAGCTTGACCCTACCCACAGGGTTGTCCAACTATGGCTACACCTTC. This encodes CASSLTLPTGLSNYGYTF.

The J gene is TRBJ2-7, the V gene TRBV6-6, with D unclear. V shed 7 bases and J shed 2 bases, with 12 bases lying between them. The germline CDR1 and CDR2 sequences are MNHNY and SVGAGI (reference sequence). This CDR3 comprises 13 residues. The CDR3 is CASKMTSAYEQYF. The DNA of the CDR3 is TGTGCCAGCAAGATGACATCTGCCTACGAGCAGTACTTC.

This sequence joins TRBV9 and TRBJ2-3, with D possibly matching TRBD2 (6 bases). The V gene's germline CDR1 is SGDLS and CDR2 YYNGEE. The CDR3 is made up of 18 amino acids. Trimming removed 0 bases at V and 3 bases at J, with 20 bases between. CDR3 residues: CASSVGVGGLSSTDTQYF. The CDR3 DNA is TGTGCCAGCAGCGTAGGCGTCGGGGGATTATCTTCTACAGATACGCAGTATTTT.